This T cell receptor (beta chain) was sequenced in a study of shared clonotypes between healthy human individuals. Study results and caveats: Sampling covered nothing but blood. Tissue TCR repertoires likely differ from those found in blood. Relative to their counterparts shared across all four donors, non-shared clonotypes exhibited diminished generation probabilities.

CDR1 is SGHTA, CDR2 FQGNSA, per germline. CDR3 length: 14 amino acids. V shed 0 bases and J shed 7 bases, with 9 bases lying between them. In the case of this clone: As yet, its antigen is unknown. The sample contains more than one DNA sequence encoding this CDR3.

Sequencing used immunoSEQ multiplex PCR; TCRdb keeps in-frame clones, though not all of them. The data hold 1.6 million or so clones, with 95% to 97% observed a single time. Material: naive CD4+ T cells sorted from blood. As for subset: CD45RA+ positively selected. This sequence joins TRBV7-2 and TRBJ1-4; TRBD1 might be the D (5 bases). This clonotype was sampled from a man between 25 and 39 years old in good health. CDR3 in DNA: TGTGCCAGCAGCTTAGCGGGGGGAGGTGAAAAACTGTTTTTT. Translation gives CASSLAGGGEKLFF.